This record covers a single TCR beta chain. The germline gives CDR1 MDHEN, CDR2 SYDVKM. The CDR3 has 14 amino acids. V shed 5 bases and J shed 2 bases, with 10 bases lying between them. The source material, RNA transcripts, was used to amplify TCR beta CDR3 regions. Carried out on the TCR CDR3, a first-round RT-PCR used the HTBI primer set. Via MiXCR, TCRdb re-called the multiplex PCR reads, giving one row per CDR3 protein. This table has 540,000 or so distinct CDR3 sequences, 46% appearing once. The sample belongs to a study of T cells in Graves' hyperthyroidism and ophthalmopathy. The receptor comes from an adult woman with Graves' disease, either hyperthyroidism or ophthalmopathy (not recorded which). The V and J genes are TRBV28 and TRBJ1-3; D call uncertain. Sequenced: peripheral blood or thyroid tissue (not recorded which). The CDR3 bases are TGTGCCAGCAGTCCCCGTTTACCTGGAAACACCATATATTTT. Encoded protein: CASSPRLPGNTIYF.